Below are 27 T cell receptor beta chains sequenced from a single sample in a study of blood T cell repertoires in COVID-19. Here immunoSEQ multiplex PCR was the method, and the copy in TCRdb shows in-frame clones only, minus some. This table holds about 350,000 clones, about 90% found once. The sample consisted of peripheral blood. Receptors originate from a woman aged 18-35 years who had recovered from COVID-19.

This rearrangement joins TRBV24-1 to TRBJ2-1; 11 bases align to TRBD1. V lost 4 bases, J lost 2 bases, and 12 bases stayed unmatched. CDR1 is KGHDR and CDR2 is SFDVKD in the germline V gene. CDR3 size: 19 residues. The CDR3 reads CATSDSSPDRGRAYNEQFF. As DNA, the CDR3 is TGTGCCACCAGTGACTCGAGCCCGGACAGGGGGCGCGCCTACAATGAGCAGTTCTTC.

This clone was found once. The V and J genes are TRBV9 and TRBJ2-2; no clear D gene. This CDR3 has 12 residues. Germline CDR1 is SGDLS and CDR2 is YYNGEE. V was clipped by 2 bases and J by 6 bases, with 5 bases between them. The CDR3 sequence: CASSVDSGELFF. The CDR3 DNA sequence: TGTGCCAGCAGCGTCGACTCCGGGGAGCTGTTTTTT.

This clone was observed a single time. This rearrangement joins TRBV15 to TRBJ1-4; no reliable D call. The CDR3 sequence is 16 residues long. Germline V gene data show CDR1 as LNHNV and CDR2 as YYDKDF (reference sequence). V lost 1 base and J 0 bases, leaving 9 bases between the germline ends. CDR3 DNA: TGTGCCACCAGCAGAGTTTACAGTGCAACTAATGAAAAACTGTTTTTT. This translates into CATSRVYSATNEKLFF.

The V and J genes are TRBV7-2 and TRBJ2-2; D may be TRBD2 (5 bases). The CDR3 has 14 amino acids. Germline CDR1 is SGHTA and CDR2 is FQGNSA. V was shortened by 4 bases and J by 4 bases, with 10 bases between the two germline ends. The CDR3 is CASSSSLGTGELFF. For the CDR3, the DNA is TGTGCCAGCAGCTCTTCACTAGGCACCGGGGAGCTGTTTTTT.

The gene calls are TRBV11-2 and TRBJ1-1; D uncertain. The germline gives CDR1 SGHAT, CDR2 FQNNGV. Trimming left V 5 bases short and J 4 bases short, with 14 bases between. The CDR3 loop spans 14 amino acids. DNA for the CDR3: TGTGCCAGCAGCCCGAGACTGGGAGGCACTGAAGCTTTCTTT. This gives the protein CASSPRLGGTEAFF.

The V gene is TRBV5-4, the J gene TRBJ2-3; D unclear. CDR1 is SGHNT, CDR2 YYREEE, per germline (reference sequence). The CDR3 has 15 residues. V lost 3 bases and J lost 1, with 12 bases in between. CDR3 loop: CASSSFHGGTDTQYF. CDR3 DNA: TGTGCCAGCAGCTCTTTTCATGGAGGCACAGATACGCAGTATTTT.

CDR3 DNA: TGTGCCAGCAGCGTAGAACAGGCGGGAAACACCATATATTTT. Encoded protein: CASSVEQAGNTIYF. J is TRBJ1-3 and V is TRBV9, with TRBD1 as a possible D gene (5 bases). Trimming stripped 0 bases from V and 4 bases from J, with 8 bases between. Looked up from germline, CDR1 is SGDLS and CDR2 is YYNGEE. The CDR3 runs to 14 residues.

V and J are TRBV19 and TRBJ1-3, with TRBD1 as a possible D gene (6 bases). V dropped 5 bases and J dropped 4 bases, with 18 bases sitting between them. Germline assignment: CDR1 LNHDA and CDR2 SQIVND (reference sequence). The CDR3 contains 16 residues. Here the CDR3 DNA reads TGTGCCAGTAGTGCCATTACCGGGACAACCGGAAACACCATATATTTT. The encoded protein is CASSAITGTTGNTIYF. Variable domain in full (rest from reference TRBV19 and TRBJ1-3): DGGITQSPKYLFRKEGQNVTLSCEQNLNHDAMYWYRQDPGQGLRLIYYSQIVNDFQKGDIAEGYSVSREKKESFPLTVTSAQKNPTAFYLCASSAITGTTGNTIYFGEGSWLTVV.

The chain couples TRBV24-1 to TRBJ2-5, with 7 nucleotides matching TRBD1. The CDR3 covers 15 residues. V shed 5 bases, J shed 5 bases, and the junction held 10 bases outside the gene matches. Germline loops: CDR1 KGHDR, CDR2 SFDVKD. CDR3 in amino acids: CATSGGTDARETQYF. DNA for the CDR3: TGTGCCACCAGTGGAGGGACAGACGCTAGGGAGACCCAGTACTTC.

This clone was recorded only once. CDR3: CASSIGSRVTGELFF. The CDR3 DNA follows: TGTGCCAGTAGTATCGGTAGTCGGGTCACCGGGGAGCTGTTTTTT. The chain carries TRBV19 and TRBJ2-2, with D hard to call. V was pared by 3 bases and J by 4 bases, with 12 bases between. This CDR3 is built from 15 residues. From germline, CDR1 is LNHDA and CDR2 SQIVND (reference sequence).

The J gene is TRBJ2-7, the V gene TRBV7-2, with 9 nucleotides matching TRBD2. CDR3 length: 13 amino acids. The trim removed 0 bases at V and 13 bases at J, leaving 7 bases unmatched. Germline CDR1 SGHTA, CDR2 FQGNSA. The CDR3 DNA reads TGTGCCAGCAGCTTAGCTGCGGGAGGGCCCTCTTACGTC. This codes for CASSLAAGGPSYV.

This clone was detected ten times or more. The V gene is TRBV15, the J gene TRBJ2-1; a possible D gene is TRBD1 (6 bases). V was shortened by 5 bases and J by 5 bases, with 13 bases between the two germline ends. CDR3 length equals 14 residues. Germline values: CDR1 LNHNV, CDR2 YYDKDF (reference sequence). The CDR3 loop reads CATSQGKGDNEQFF. CDR3 nucleotide sequence: TGTGCCACCAGCCAGGGGAAAGGTGACAATGAGCAGTTCTTC.

V is TRBV1 and J is TRBJ2-3; the DNA was not used to check the table's D call, TRBD2. TRBV1 is tagged as a pseudogene. This CDR3 region has 18 residues. The CDR3 loop reads CTSSQDPSGGPSTDTQYF. The CDR3 DNA sequence: TGCACCAGCAGCCAAGATCCATCGGGCGGGCCAAGCACAGATACGCAGTATTTT.

This clone has just one count. This chain connects TRBV11-3 to TRBJ2-1; D gene ambiguous. The ends were cut back, 5 bases at V and 2 bases at J, with 4 bases in the middle. The CDR3 totals 12 residues. Looked up from germline, CDR1 is SGHNT and CDR2 is YENEEA. The DNA for the CDR3 is TGTGCCAGCAGCGCGGCCTACAATGAGCAGTTCTTC. This translates into CASSAAYNEQFF.

In its sample, this clone was seen once. The CDR3 nucleotides are TGCGCCAGCAGCTTGGGAGCAACTAGGAACACTGAAGCTTTCTTT. The encoded protein is CASSLGATRNTEAFF. The gene calls are TRBV5-1 and TRBJ1-1, with no clear D. This CDR3 comprises 15 residues. Germline V gene data show CDR1 as SGHRS and CDR2 as YFSETQ. Trimming left V 0 bases short and J 1 base short, with 10 bases between.

The V gene is TRBV5-1, the J gene TRBJ2-5, with 8 positions matching TRBD2. The CDR3 consists of 13 residues. Germline loops: CDR1 SGHRS, CDR2 YFSETQ. Losses at the gene ends were 8 bases for V and 4 bases for J; bases not matched to a gene: 7. CDR3: CASRTSIGETQYF. The DNA for the CDR3 is TGCGCCAGTAGGACTAGCATTGGAGAGACCCAGTACTTC.

V usage is TRBV5-6 and J usage is TRBJ2-3, with D maybe TRBD2 (5 bases). This CDR3 contains 18 residues. Germline lookup yields CDR1 SGHDT and CDR2 YYEEEE. Trimming cost V 0 bases and J 6 bases, with 23 bases left between them. This CDR3 is CASSLASLRALRSDTQYF. The DNA for the CDR3 is TGTGCCAGCAGCTTGGCTAGCTTGCGGGCCCTAAGATCTGATACGCAGTATTTT.

This chain links TRBV27 with TRBJ1-3; perhaps TRBD1 as D (5 bases). The CDR3 has 15 residues. V was pared by 6 bases and J by 4 bases, with 16 bases between. CDR1 and CDR2 from the germline V gene are MNHEY and SMNVEV (reference sequence). CDR3 nucleotides: TGTGCCAGCAGGCCTTTTGGGGCGCGGGGAAACACCATATATTTT. Its protein product is CASRPFGARGNTIYF.

The gene calls are TRBV5-5 and TRBJ2-1; the match to TRBD2 covers 8 bases. V lost 1 base and J lost 8; bases outside the gene matches: 14. The CDR3 is 17 residues long. Germline V gives CDR1 SGHKS, CDR2 YYEKEE (reference sequence). This chain's CDR3 is CASSLWVTSGLPHEQFF. The CDR3 nucleotides are TGTGCCAGCAGCTTGTGGGTAACTAGCGGATTACCCCATGAGCAGTTCTTC.

On this clone: The identical CDR3 is also encoded by other nucleotide sequences in the sample. The V call is TRBV5-1, the J call TRBJ1-5; 7 nucleotides match TRBD1. V trimming: 4 bases; J trimming: 1 base; junction bases outside the gene matches: 5. The CDR3 sequence is 15 residues long. Germline loops: CDR1 SGHRS, CDR2 YFSETQ. The CDR3 is CASSPTTGSNQPQHF. DNA of the CDR3: TGCGCCAGCAGCCCCACGACAGGGAGCAATCAGCCCCAGCATTTT.

This clone appeared once. The chain links TRBV6-6 to TRBJ2-5; D unresolved. The germline V gene encodes CDR1 MNHNY and CDR2 SVGAGI (reference sequence). CDR3 length: 14 residues. V shed 2 bases and J shed 1 base, with 8 bases lying between them. The DNA for the CDR3 is TGTGCCAGCAGTTACGAATTGCGCCAAGAGACCCAGTACTTC. This sequence encodes CASSYELRQETQYF.

The V and J genes are TRBV27 and TRBJ1-1; D is undetermined. Trimming cost V 5 bases and J 1 base, with 17 bases left between them. Per the germline V gene, CDR1 is MNHEY and CDR2 is SMNVEV (reference sequence). The CDR3 runs to 16 residues. CDR3 loop: CASSLLSVGTNTEAFF. In nucleotides, the CDR3 is TGTGCCAGCAGTCTATTAAGTGTGGGCACGAACACTGAAGCTTTCTTT.

CDR3 region: CASSFTTGLEQFF. As DNA, the CDR3 is TGTGCCAGCAGTTTTACAACGGGACTCGAGCAGTTCTTC. The chain carries TRBV12-3 or TRBV12-4 and TRBJ2-1; D is perhaps TRBD2 (6 bases). Trimming shortened V by 3 bases and J by 10 bases, and 13 bases separated the two germline ends. The CDR3 covers 13 residues.

The chain couples TRBV11-3 to TRBJ2-1; 8 nucleotides match TRBD2. The length of the CDR3 is 16 residues. From germline, CDR1 is SGHNT and CDR2 YENEEA. J gave up 3 bases and V 2 bases, and 6 bases lay outside the gene matches. The DNA of the CDR3 is TGTGCCAGCAGCTTATACGGAGCGGGGGACTACAATGAGCAGTTCTTC. This codes for CASSLYGAGDYNEQFF.

The chain is built from TRBV7-2 and TRBJ2-5, with D uncertain. Germline V gene lookup returns CDR1 SGHTA and CDR2 FQGNSA. CDR3 length equals 12 residues. V shed 3 bases and J shed 4 bases, with 6 bases lying between them. The CDR3 here is CASSLGIETQYF. The CDR3 DNA reads as TGTGCCAGCAGCTTGGGCATAGAGACCCAGTACTTC.

The chain is built from TRBV7-2 and TRBJ1-3; 7 nucleotides line up with TRBD1. Germline lookup yields CDR1 SGHTA and CDR2 FQGNSA. The CDR3 totals 13 residues. The ends lost 1 base at V and 7 bases at J; junction bases unmatched: 1. The CDR3 DNA reads as TGTGCCAGCAGCTTAGTGGACAGGAACACCATATATTTT. Its translation is CASSLVDRNTIYF.

V and J are TRBV7-2 and TRBJ1-4, with a tentative D call TRBD1 (6 bases). Germline assignment: CDR1 SGHTA and CDR2 FQGNSA. V gave up 4 bases and J gave up 7 bases, with 19 bases separating them. The CDR3 has 16 residues. The CDR3 spells CASSSNRQARGEKLFF. CDR3 coding DNA: TGTGCCAGCAGCTCTAACAGACAGGCAAGGGGTGAAAAACTGTTTTTT.